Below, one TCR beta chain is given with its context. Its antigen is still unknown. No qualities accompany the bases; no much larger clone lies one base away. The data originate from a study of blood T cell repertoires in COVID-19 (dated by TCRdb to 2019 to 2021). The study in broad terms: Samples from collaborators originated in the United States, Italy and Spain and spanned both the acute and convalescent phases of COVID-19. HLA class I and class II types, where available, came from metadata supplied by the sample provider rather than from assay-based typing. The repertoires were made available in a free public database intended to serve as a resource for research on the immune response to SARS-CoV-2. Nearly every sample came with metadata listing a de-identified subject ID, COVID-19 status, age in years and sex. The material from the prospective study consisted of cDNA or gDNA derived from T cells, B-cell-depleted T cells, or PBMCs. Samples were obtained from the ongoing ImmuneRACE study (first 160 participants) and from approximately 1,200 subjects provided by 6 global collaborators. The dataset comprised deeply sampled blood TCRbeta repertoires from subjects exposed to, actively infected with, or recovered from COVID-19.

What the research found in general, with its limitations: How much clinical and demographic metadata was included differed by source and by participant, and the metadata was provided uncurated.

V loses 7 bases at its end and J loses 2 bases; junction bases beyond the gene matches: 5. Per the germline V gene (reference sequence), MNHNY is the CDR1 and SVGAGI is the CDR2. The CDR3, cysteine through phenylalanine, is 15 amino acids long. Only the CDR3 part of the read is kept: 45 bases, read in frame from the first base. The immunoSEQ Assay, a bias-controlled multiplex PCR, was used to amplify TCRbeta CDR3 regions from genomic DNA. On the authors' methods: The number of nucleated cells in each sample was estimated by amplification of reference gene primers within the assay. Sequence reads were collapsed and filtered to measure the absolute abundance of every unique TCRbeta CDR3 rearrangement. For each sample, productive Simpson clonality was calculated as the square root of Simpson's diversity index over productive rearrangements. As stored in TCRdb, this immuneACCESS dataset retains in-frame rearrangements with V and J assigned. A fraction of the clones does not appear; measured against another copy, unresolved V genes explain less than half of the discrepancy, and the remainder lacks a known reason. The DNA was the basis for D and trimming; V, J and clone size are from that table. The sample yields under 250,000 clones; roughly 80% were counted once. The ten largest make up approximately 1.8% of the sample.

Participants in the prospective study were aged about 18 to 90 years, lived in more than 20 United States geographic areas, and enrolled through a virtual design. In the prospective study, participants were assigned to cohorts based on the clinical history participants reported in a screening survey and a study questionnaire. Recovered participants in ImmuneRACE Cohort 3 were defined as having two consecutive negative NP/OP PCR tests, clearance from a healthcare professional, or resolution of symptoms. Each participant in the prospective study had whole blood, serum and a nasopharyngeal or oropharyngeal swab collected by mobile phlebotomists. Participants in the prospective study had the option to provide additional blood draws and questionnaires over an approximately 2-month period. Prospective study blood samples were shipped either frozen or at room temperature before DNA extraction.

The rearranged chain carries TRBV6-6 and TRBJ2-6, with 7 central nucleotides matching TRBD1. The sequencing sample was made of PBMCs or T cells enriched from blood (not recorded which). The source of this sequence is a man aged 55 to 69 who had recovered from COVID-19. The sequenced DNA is TGTGCCAGCACGTCTGACAGGGCTGGGGCCAACGTCCTGACTTTC. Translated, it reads CASTSDRAGANVLTF.